Listed here are 10 T cell receptor beta chains from one sample, sequenced in a study of CD8 T cells in ankylosing spondylitis. TCRdb used MiXCR to reprocess the 5' RACE reads, holding one entry per CDR3 protein. This sample yields 450,000 to 550,000 distinct CDR3 sequences, of which roughly 5% are seen a single time; roughly 3.2% belongs to the top ten. Their antigens remain unidentified. Study results and limitations: Characteristic of ankylosing spondylitis blood, it appeared, was a TCR beta motif comprising roughly eight highly homologous variants.

The sequencing input was blood, either unsorted or a sorted T cell fraction (not recorded which). The receptor set was obtained from a male donor with ankylosing spondylitis.

For this clonotype: A much larger clone differs by one base, so this may be a read error. The chain is built from TRBV12-3 or TRBV12-4 and TRBJ2-1; a weak D match, TRBD1 (6 bases). The CDR3 runs 15 residues. V was clipped by 7 bases and J by 4 bases, with 17 bases between them. The CDR3 loop is CASNFGTIEYNEQFF. The CDR3, as DNA: TGTGCCAGCAATTTCGGGACAATAGAATACAATGAGCAGTTCTTC.

This clonotype occurred many times. The J gene is TRBJ2-2, the V gene TRBV20-1, with a weak D call TRBD2 (6 bases). The CDR3 totals 15 residues. Germline V gives CDR1 DFQATT, CDR2 SNEGSKA (reference sequence). V was shortened by 1 base and J by 2 bases, with 11 bases between the two germline ends. Here the CDR3 DNA reads TGCAGTGCTAGAGCCGCGGGACTCAACACCGGGGAGCTGTTTTTT. This sequence encodes CSARAAGLNTGELFF.

This clonotype appeared a few times. The chain joins TRBV6-2 or TRBV6-3 to TRBJ2-7, with TRBD2 identical over 14 bases. Germline CDR1 MNHEY, CDR2 SVGEGT. CDR3 size: 15 residues. The J segment lost 7 bases and the V segment lost 6 bases, leaving 8 bases of the junction unmatched. The CDR3 sequence is CASSRLAGGPREQYF. DNA of the CDR3: TGTGCCAGCAGCCGACTAGCGGGAGGGCCGCGAGAGCAGTACTTC.

This clonotype turned up a few times. This chain joins TRBV20-1 and TRBJ2-5, with 8 positions matching TRBD1. Germline V lookup: CDR1 DFQATT, CDR2 SNEGSKA (reference sequence). With V trimmed by 3 bases and J by 5 bases, 11 bases remained unmatched. This CDR3 is 15 amino acids long. The CDR3 DNA is TGCAGTGCTAGTGACCCCCAGGGGGCGCGGGAGACCCAGTACTTC. Amino acids: CSASDPQGARETQYF.

This clonotype has a count of ten or more. The rearrangement joins TRBV15 to TRBJ2-7, with 8 positions matching TRBD1. The CDR3 extends over 18 amino acids. With 5 bases clipped from V and 3 bases from J, the junction kept 18 bases outside the gene matches. Per the germline V gene, CDR1 is LNHNV and CDR2 is YYDKDF (reference sequence). The CDR3 region has the DNA TGTGCCACCAGCGGGGATACCGGGACAGGTACACTCTTCTACGAGCAGTACTTC. It translates to CATSGDTGTGTLFYEQYF.

This clonotype was observed at least ten times. The gene calls are TRBV6-5 and TRBJ1-1; D not certain. Germline-derived CDR1 and CDR2 are MNHEY and SVGAGI. Deletions cut 4 bases from V and 8 bases from J, with 8 bases between. The CDR3 spans 11 residues. The CDR3 DNA is TGTGCCAGCAGTTCGGACGGCGAAGCTTTCTTT. This gives the protein CASSSDGEAFF.

This clonotype was observed many times. V gene TRBV28 combines with J gene TRBJ2-7; D perhaps matches TRBD1 (6 bases). Deletions cut 7 bases from V and 2 bases from J, with 18 bases between. Per the germline V gene, CDR1 is MDHEN and CDR2 is SYDVKM. The CDR3 runs to 15 residues. CDR3 protein: CASTEDGTSTYEQYF. The CDR3 region has the DNA TGTGCCAGCACCGAGGATGGGACATCCACCTACGAGCAGTACTTC.

This clonotype was seen at least ten times. The V call is TRBV29-1, the J call TRBJ2-4; no firm D call. The germline CDR1 and CDR2 sequences are SQVTM and ANQGSEA. This CDR3 has 14 amino acids. V gave up 0 bases and J gave up 10 bases, with 16 bases separating them. The CDR3 here is CSVEDEGLGRIQYF. The CDR3 DNA reads as TGCAGCGTTGAAGATGAAGGGCTGGGAAGGATTCAGTACTTC.

This clonotype has ten or more counts. The V gene is TRBV27, the J gene TRBJ2-7; D may correspond to TRBD1 or TRBD2 (5 bases each). The V gene's germline CDR1 is MNHEY and CDR2 SMNVEV (reference sequence). The CDR3 consists of 12 residues. V was cut by 3 bases and J by 5 bases, with 8 bases left in between. The CDR3 is CASSFEGNEQYF. DNA of the CDR3: TGTGCCAGCAGTTTTGAGGGGAACGAGCAGTACTTC.

The chain uses TRBV11-2 and TRBJ1-2; 11 bases are shared with TRBD1. Germline trimming cut 11 bases from V and 7 bases from J; bases unmatched to any gene: 18. Germline V gene lookup returns CDR1 SGHAT and CDR2 FQNNGV. The CDR3 length is 16 residues. The CDR3 DNA reads TGTGCCGCGGGTCCAGCAAGGGACAGGGGGAGTATTGGCTACACCTTC. This codes for CAAGPARDRGSIGYTF. Filled out from reference TRBV11-2 and TRBJ1-2, the complete variable domain reads EAGVAQSPRYKIIEKRQSVAFWCNPISGHATLYWYQQILGQGPKLLIQFQNNGVVDDSQLPKDRFSAERLKGVDSTLKIQPAKLEDSAVYLCAAGPARDRGSIGYTFGSGTRLTVV.